This entry features one T cell receptor (beta chain) sequence. Antigen specificity is unknown. The germline gives CDR1 MNHEY, CDR2 SMNVEV (reference sequence). Trimming stripped 2 bases from V and 5 bases from J, with 6 bases between. The CDR3 has 12 residues. The record originates from a study of cytomegalovirus exposure and HLA in healthy donors. Study-level results: According to a subsequent analysis, TCR clusters identified in the first cohort showed a tendency to co-occur across the roughly 120 validation repertoires. With high specificity and sensitivity, the classifier reportedly diagnosed cytomegalovirus status.

The assay was immunoSEQ multiplex PCR, and TCRdb's table has in-frame clones only and misses some. The profile shows 71,000 or so clones, approximately 94% of them singletons. Specimen: PBMCs. This clonotype was sampled from a woman between 18 and 29 years old in good health and CMV-seropositive. V and J are TRBV27 and TRBJ1-1; possibly TRBD1 for D (5 bases). CDR3 DNA: TGTGCCAGCAGTTTAAGGGGAACTGAAGCTTTCTTT. This codes for CASSLRGTEAFF.